A single sample is the source of the 30 T cell receptor beta chains below, sequenced in a study of blood T cell repertoires in COVID-19 (dated by TCRdb to 2018 to 2020). The library was built by means of the immunoSEQ multiplex PCR assay. TCRdb obtained this table from immuneACCESS and retained in-frame rearrangements with V and J assigned. These tables miss some clones; where compared with another copy, unresolved V genes account for less than half of the shortfall, and the remainder is unexplained. The sample table holds over 200,000 clones, of which about 87% were seen once. The ten biggest clones cover 10% of the sample. Sequenced: PBMCs or T cells enriched from blood (not recorded which). The receptors derive from a man aged 18-30 years with acute COVID-19.

V usage is TRBV28 and J usage is TRBJ2-2, with 13 bases fitting TRBD2. V lost 4 bases and J lost 3; bases outside the gene matches: 11. This CDR3 comprises 19 residues. Germline CDR1 MDHEN, CDR2 SYDVKM. The CDR3 protein is CASSSGLAGVASHTGELFF. In DNA form, the CDR3 reads TGTGCCAGCAGTTCCGGACTAGCGGGAGTTGCAAGCCACACCGGGGAGCTGTTTTTT.

J is TRBJ1-6 and V is TRBV11-2; tentatively, D is TRBD1 (6 bases). This CDR3 spans 18 amino acids. V dropped 1 base and J dropped 6 bases, with 19 bases sitting between them. From germline, CDR1 is SGHAT and CDR2 FQNNGV. The DNA of the CDR3 is TGTGCCAGCAGCTTAGGATACGGACAGCTATCCCTTAATTCACCCCTCCACTTT. Protein sequence: CASSLGYGQLSLNSPLHF.

This clone was picked up a small number of times. V is TRBV19 and J is TRBJ2-1; TRBD2 might be the D (6 bases). The CDR3 length is 14 residues. V shed 5 bases and J shed 7 bases, with 15 bases lying between them. Germline V gene sequence: CDR1 LNHDA, CDR2 SQIVND (reference sequence). The CDR3 sequence is CASSDGAGGNEQFF. The CDR3 coding sequence is TGTGCCAGTAGTGATGGCGCCGGGGGTAATGAGCAGTTCTTC.

Here the CDR3 reads CASKLVGTGHNEQFF. DNA for the CDR3: TGTGCCAGCAAATTAGTGGGGACAGGGCACAATGAGCAGTTCTTC. This sequence joins TRBV27 and TRBJ2-1, with 9 bases aligning to TRBD1. J lost 5 bases, V lost 7 bases, and 9 bases had no gene match. The germline V gene encodes CDR1 MNHEY and CDR2 SMNVEV (reference sequence). CDR3 length: 15 amino acids.

The chain couples TRBV27 to TRBJ2-1, with TRBD2 identical over 8 bases. Trimming removed 5 bases from V and 2 bases from J; junction bases left unmatched: 8. This CDR3 is built from 16 residues. Per the germline V gene, CDR1 is MNHEY and CDR2 is SMNVEV (reference sequence). The CDR3 protein is CASSILTSGPYNEQFF. The CDR3 DNA is TGTGCCAGCAGTATTTTAACTAGCGGACCCTACAATGAGCAGTTCTTC.

The chain has TRBV14 and TRBJ2-7; D possibly corresponds to TRBD1 (6 bases). The CDR3 length is 16 residues. Germline V CDR1 and CDR2: SGHDN, FVKESK. V was shortened by 3 bases and J by 2 bases, with 17 bases between the two germline ends. This CDR3 is CASSHPSAQGTYEQYF. CDR3 DNA: TGTGCCAGCAGCCATCCCTCAGCCCAGGGGACCTACGAGCAGTACTTC.

The chain employs TRBV6-6 and TRBJ1-2; 7 bases fit TRBD1. Losses at the gene ends were 2 bases for V and 4 bases for J; bases not matched to a gene: 4. The CDR3 runs to 14 residues. CDR1 is MNHNY, CDR2 SVGAGI, per germline (reference sequence). CDR3 residues: CASSYLGQIYGYTF. The CDR3 nucleotides read TGTGCCAGCAGTTACCTGGGACAGATCTATGGCTACACCTTC.

This chain uses TRBV28 with TRBJ2-1; 7 bases agree with TRBD2. This CDR3 contains 17 residues. V shed 4 bases and J 0 bases; nucleotides not matched to a gene: 9. CDR1 and CDR2 (germline): MDHEN, SYDVKM. The DNA of the CDR3 is TGTGCCAGCAGTTCCCCCGGGGGGTTAAGCTCCTACAATGAGCAGTTCTTC. The encoded protein is CASSSPGGLSSYNEQFF. Complete variable domain (other parts from reference TRBV28 and TRBJ2-1): DVKVTQSSRYLVKRTGEKVFLECVQDMDHENMFWYRQDPGLGLRLIYFSYDVKMKEKGDIPEGYSVSREKKERFSLILESASTNQTSMYLCASSSPGGLSSYNEQFFGPGTRLTVL.

The V call is TRBV6-5, the J call TRBJ1-2, with D tentatively TRBD1 (5 bases). This CDR3 spans 12 amino acids. Germline CDR1 MNHEY, CDR2 SVGAGI. Between the trimmed V and J ends, which lost 3 bases and 7 bases, there was a span of 9 bases. This chain's CDR3 is CASSYGGGGYTF. In nucleotides, the CDR3 is TGTGCCAGCAGTTATGGGGGGGGTGGCTACACCTTC.

Concerning this clone itself: The identical CDR3 is also encoded by other nucleotide sequences in the sample. The chain links TRBV27 to TRBJ2-7; weak D call: TRBD1 (6 bases). This CDR3 contains 13 residues. Germline values: CDR1 MNHEY, CDR2 SMNVEV (reference sequence). Trimming left V 4 bases short and J 2 bases short, with 9 bases between. For the CDR3, the DNA is TGTGCCAGCAGTTACAGGGAAGCCTACGAGCAGTACTTC. Its translation is CASSYREAYEQYF.

The J gene is TRBJ2-2, the V gene TRBV3-1 (or the pseudogene TRBV3-2); TRBD2 matches 7 bases. Trimming took 2 bases from V and 1 from J; bases not matched to a gene: 19. The germline gives CDR1 LGHDT, CDR2 YNNKEL (reference sequence). The CDR3 runs to 21 residues. The CDR3 is CASSQFLVGGPSPWNTGELFF. CDR3 sequence (DNA): TGTGCCAGCAGCCAATTTTTGGTGGGAGGGCCGAGTCCATGGAACACCGGGGAGCTGTTTTTT.

V usage is TRBV11-2 and J usage is TRBJ2-3, with a possible D match to TRBD2 (6 bases). Per germline, CDR1 SGHAT and CDR2 FQNNGV. V lost 2 bases and J lost 2, with 11 bases in between. This CDR3 spans 15 amino acids. The CDR3 is CASSLTAGTTDTQYF. DNA for the CDR3: TGTGCCAGCAGCTTAACGGCGGGGACCACAGATACGCAGTATTTT.

The rearrangement uses TRBV27 and TRBJ2-7; maybe TRBD2 (6 bases). There are 16 residues in the CDR3. CDR1 is MNHEY, CDR2 SMNVEV, per germline (reference sequence). Trimming removed 6 bases at V and 3 bases at J, with 21 bases between. CDR3: CASSQRPSATFYEQYF. The CDR3 DNA reads TGTGCCAGCAGCCAGAGACCTAGCGCGACCTTCTACGAGCAGTACTTC.

This chain uses TRBV28 with TRBJ1-1, with no clear D. This CDR3 has 14 amino acids. The V and J ends lost 3 bases and 5 bases respectively, with 13 bases between them. Germline V gives CDR1 MDHEN, CDR2 SYDVKM. The CDR3 region has the DNA TGTGCCAGCAGTTTTACGGAGGTCGGAACTGAAGCTTTCTTT. It yields the protein CASSFTEVGTEAFF.

The chain uses TRBV30 and TRBJ2-1; D perhaps matches TRBD2 (5 bases). Trimming removed 0 bases at V and 4 bases at J, with 13 bases between. The CDR3 covers 15 residues. CDR1 and CDR2 from the germline V gene are GTSNPN and SVGIG (reference sequence). The CDR3 reads CAWSVRGLGYNEQFF. The CDR3, as DNA: TGTGCCTGGAGTGTACGGGGTCTGGGGTACAATGAGCAGTTCTTC.

The chain couples TRBV5-4 to TRBJ2-7; D is unclear. The V gene's germline CDR1 is SGHNT and CDR2 YYREEE (reference sequence). The V end lost 1 base, the J end lost 3 bases, and 5 bases lay between the germline ends. The CDR3 consists of 12 residues. The CDR3 nucleotides are TGTGCCAGCAGCTTGTCGGGCTACGAGCAGTACTTC. Encoded protein: CASSLSGYEQYF.

This clone was counted only a few times. J is TRBJ1-1 and V is TRBV5-1; maybe TRBD1 (6 bases). Trimming stripped 1 base from V and 0 bases from J, with 7 bases between. In germline, CDR1 is SGHRS, CDR2 YFSETQ. The CDR3 has 14 residues. The CDR3 spells CASSLTGMNTEAFF. CDR3 DNA sequence: TGCGCCAGCAGCTTGACAGGGATGAACACTGAAGCTTTCTTT.

The chain joins TRBV28 to TRBJ1-3; D gene ambiguous. The CDR3 has 15 amino acids. V lost 5 bases to trimming and J lost 0 bases, with 11 bases between them. The germline V gene encodes CDR1 MDHEN and CDR2 SYDVKM. The CDR3 DNA is TGTGCCAGCAGTCCCAACCAGGCCTCTGGAAACACCATATATTTT. Translated: CASSPNQASGNTIYF.

In the case of this clone: The sample contains more than one DNA sequence encoding this CDR3. V gene TRBV19 combines with J gene TRBJ2-7; unclear D gene. Germline V gives CDR1 LNHDA, CDR2 SQIVND (reference sequence). The V gene lost 2 bases and the J gene lost 0 bases, with 5 bases spanning the gap. The CDR3 length is 13 residues. The CDR3 DNA is TGTGCCAGTAGTATACAGGCCTCCTACGAGCAGTACTTC. Translating gives CASSIQASYEQYF.

A remark on this clone: One junction end disagrees with the germline gene, perhaps due to a read error. The chain links TRBV27 to TRBJ2-7; perhaps TRBD2 as D (6 bases). This CDR3 has 13 amino acids. Germline V gene lookup returns CDR1 MNHEY and CDR2 SMNVEV (reference sequence). The CDR3 DNA is TGTGCCAGCAGTCTATCGGGAGAATACGAGCAGTACTTC. This gives the protein CASSLSGEYEQYF.

This clone was recorded a few times. The J gene is TRBJ2-7, the V gene TRBV12-3 or TRBV12-4; D is ambiguous. The V end was cut by 6 bases, the J end by 6 bases, with 12 bases between. This CDR3 is built from 12 residues. The CDR3: CASRSPYAEQYF. CDR3 DNA: TGTGCCAGCAGGAGCCCGTACGCCGAGCAGTACTTC.

The chain is built from TRBV19 and TRBJ2-6; weak D call: TRBD2 (5 bases). Trimming removed 0 bases from V and 0 bases from J, with 12 bases in between. The germline CDR1 and CDR2 sequences are LNHDA and SQIVND (reference sequence). The CDR3 has 18 residues. The CDR3 reads CASSIDLADLSGANVLTF. The CDR3 nucleotides are TGTGCCAGTAGTATAGATCTAGCAGACCTCTCTGGGGCCAACGTCCTGACTTTC.

The chain employs TRBV9 and TRBJ2-5, with 13 positions matching TRBD2. Germline CDR1 and CDR2: SGDLS and YYNGEE. Trimming removed 3 bases from V and 2 bases from J; junction bases left unmatched: 7. CDR3 size: 17 residues. The DNA for the CDR3 is TGTGCCAGCAGCGACGGACTAGCGGGGGTTAAACAAGAGACCCAGTACTTC. The encoded protein is CASSDGLAGVKQETQYF. Complete variable domain (other parts from reference TRBV9 and TRBJ2-5): DSGVTQTPKHLITATGQRVTLRCSPRSGDLSVYWYQQSLDQGLQFLIQYYNGEERAKGNILERFSAQQFPDLHSELNLSSLELGDSALYFCASSDGLAGVKQETQYFGPGTRLLVL.

V usage is TRBV7-2 and J usage is TRBJ1-5, with TRBD1 as a possible D gene (5 bases). The germline V and J ends were trimmed by 2 bases and 6 bases, with 14 bases remaining between them. Germline V CDR1 and CDR2: SGHTA, FQGNSA. The CDR3 is 15 residues long. This chain's CDR3 is CASSLISQGGQPQHF. The CDR3 DNA follows: TGTGCCAGCAGCTTAATATCTCAGGGAGGTCAGCCCCAGCATTTT.

The rearrangement links TRBV28 to TRBJ2-1; D possibly corresponds to TRBD2 (5 bases). CDR1 is MDHEN, CDR2 SYDVKM, per germline. The CDR3 is made up of 15 amino acids. V was shortened by 1 base and J by 2 bases, with 9 bases between the two germline ends. CDR3 loop: CASSLSLRAYNEQFF. The CDR3 DNA reads as TGTGCCAGCAGTTTATCCCTGAGGGCCTACAATGAGCAGTTCTTC.

The DNA of the CDR3 is TGTGCCAGCAGCTCTACGGGACATCGCACAGATACGCAGTATTTT. Translated: CASSSTGHRTDTQYF. The chain couples TRBV7-6 to TRBJ2-3, with a tentative D call TRBD1 (6 bases). Trimming left V 4 bases short and J 1 base short, with 12 bases between. This CDR3 region has 15 residues. Per the germline V gene, CDR1 is SGHVS and CDR2 is FNYEAQ.

V gene TRBV27 combines with J gene TRBJ2-7; TRBD1 matches at 7 bases. V lost 4 bases to trimming and J lost 3 bases; unmatched junction nucleotides: 6. The CDR3 extends over 14 amino acids. The germline CDR1 and CDR2 sequences are MNHEY and SMNVEV (reference sequence). The CDR3 coding sequence is TGTGCCAGCAGTTCGGGACAGAGCCTCTACGAGCAGTACTTC. This translates into CASSSGQSLYEQYF.

This rearrangement joins TRBV10-3 to TRBJ1-4, with a weak D call TRBD1 (5 bases). The CDR3 has 15 residues. V lost 0 bases and J lost 1, with 6 bases in between. Germline lookup yields CDR1 ENHRY and CDR2 SYGVKD. The CDR3 protein is CAISESTGTNEKLFF. As DNA, the CDR3 is TGTGCCATCAGTGAGTCAACAGGAACTAATGAAAAACTGTTTTTT.

The CDR3 DNA sequence: TGCGCCAGCAGCCATTGGGGACAGGGGGCACATTCACCCCTCCACTTT. Translated: CASSHWGQGAHSPLHF. This sequence joins TRBV4-1 and TRBJ1-6, with 12 bases lining up with TRBD1. CDR1 is MGHRA and CDR2 is YSYEKL in the germline V gene. This CDR3 has 16 residues. J lost 8 bases, V lost 3 bases, and 5 bases had no gene match.

The V and J genes are TRBV6-6 and TRBJ2-7; 11 nucleotides line up with TRBD2. The V and J ends lost 6 bases and 2 bases, in that order; junction bases with no gene match: 9. This CDR3 region has 16 residues. CDR1 and CDR2 from the germline V gene are MNHNY and SVGAGI (reference sequence). The CDR3 spells CASSLTTSGATYEQYF. The CDR3 nucleotides are TGTGCCAGCAGCTTAACGACTAGCGGGGCGACCTACGAGCAGTACTTC.